This is a list of T cell receptor beta chains from one sample in a study of T cells in Graves' hyperthyroidism and ophthalmopathy. TCRdb fed the multiplex PCR reads into MiXCR, producing one record per CDR3 protein. The repertoire holds roughly 300,000 distinct CDR3 sequences, with 15% to 20% as singletons. The sequencing input was blood. These receptors came from a woman in her forties or fifties with Graves' hyperthyroidism. The CDR3 runs from the conserved cysteine through the conserved F or W. The D gene is left open where the match is weak. Clone size is not always given. Where it is, it says once, few, many or a class for expanded clones.

16 | TRBJ2-2 | NA | NA | TRBV4-1 | CASSQVLSSNTGELFF | TGCGCCAGCAGCCAAGTCCTGTCTTCGAACACCGGGGAGCTGTTTTTT
15 | TRBJ2-1 | TRBD2 | few | TRBV5-4 | CASSTSGSNPDEQFF | TGTGCCAGCAGCACTAGCGGGAGCAATCCGGATGAGCAGTTCTTC
12 | TRBJ2-5 | NA | NA | TRBV7-9 | CASQSLSETQYF | TGTGCCTCCCAAAGTCTATCAGAGACCCAGTACTTC
14 | TRBJ2-3 | NA | NA | TRBV6-1 | CASRLGPRVDTQYF | TGTGCCAGCAGACTGGGCCCTAGAGTAGATACGCAGTATTTT
16 | TRBJ2-3 | TRBD2 | few | TRBV28 | CASSPSLAGSTDTQYF | TGTGCCAGCAGTCCCTCACTAGCGGGAAGCACAGATACGCAGTATTTT
17 | TRBJ2-3 | NA | NA | TRBV19 | CASSATQGSIAADTQYF | TGTGCCAGTAGTGCCACTCAGGGTTCGATCGCCGCAGATACGCAGTATTTT
15 | TRBJ2-2 | NA | once | TRBV15 | CATSRDLQGTGELFF | TGTGCCACCAGCAGAGATCTACAGGGTACCGGGGAGCTGTTTTTT
14 | TRBJ1-5 | NA | few | TRBV19 | CASSIMGYDQPQHF | TGTGCCAGTAGTATCATGGGTTACGATCAGCCCCAGCATTTT
17 | TRBJ1-1 | NA | many | TRBV5-1 | CASSLLGTGAANTEAFF | TGCGCCAGCAGCTTGCTTGGGACCGGGGCTGCGAACACTGAAGCTTTCTTT
18 | TRBJ2-5 | NA | NA | TRBV5-1 | CASSLVQGWAGPQETQYF | TGCGCCAGCAGCTTGGTCCAAGGTTGGGCAGGGCCCCAGGAGACCCAGTACTTC
17 | TRBJ2-1 | NA | many | TRBV7-6 | CASSPSLGAGGYNEQFF | TGTGCCAGCAGCCCTTCGTTGGGAGCAGGGGGGTACAATGAGCAGTTCTTC
17 | TRBJ1-2 | TRBD1 | many | TRBV5-1 | CASSSGQGARDGYGYTF | TGCGCCAGCAGCTCGGGACAGGGGGCCCGGGATGGCTATGGCTACACCTTC
18 | TRBJ2-7 | TRBD2 | many | TRBV5-1 | CASSLVTSGGGSNYEQYF | TGCGCCAGCAGCTTGGTCACTAGCGGGGGAGGGAGCAACTACGAGCAGTACTTC
13 | TRBJ2-1 | NA | many | TRBV11-2 | CASSLGPEYEQFF | TGTGCCAGCAGCTTAGGTCCGGAGTATGAGCAGTTCTTC
13 | TRBJ2-1 | NA | few | TRBV11-3 | CASSYRNYNEQFF | TGTGCCAGCAGCTACCGAAATTACAATGAGCAGTTCTTC
15 | TRBJ2-3 | NA | many | TRBV12-3/TRBV12-4 | CASSATLVLSDTQYF | TGTGCCAGCAGCGCAACACTAGTCTTGTCAGATACGCAGTATTTT
15 | TRBJ2-2 | TRBD2 | NA | TRBV24-1 | CATRSGRDHTGELFF | TGTGCCACCCGCTCGGGGAGGGATCACACCGGGGAGCTGTTTTTT
18 | TRBJ2-7 | TRBD2 | NA | TRBV20-1 | CSALDDLGLAGGPGEQYF | TGCAGTGCCCTAGACGACCTGGGACTAGCGGGAGGGCCGGGCGAGCAGTACTTC
13 | TRBJ1-1 | NA | NA | TRBV10-3 | CAINGQGNTEAFF | TGTGCCATCAACGGCCAGGGGAACACTGAAGCTTTCTTT
17 | TRBJ1-4 | NA | NA | TRBV6-5 | CASSYFHTGSGYEKLFF | TGTGCCAGCAGTTACTTCCACACAGGGTCTGGGTATGAAAAACTGTTTTTT
19 | TRBJ2-3 | TRBD2 | many | TRBV20-1 | CSARGWEAKTSGSTDTQYF | TGCAGTGCTAGAGGATGGGAAGCCAAGACTAGCGGGAGCACAGATACGCAGTATTTT
14 | TRBJ2-3 | TRBD2 | few | TRBV6-2/TRBV6-3 | CASTIAGSVDTQYF | TGTGCCAGCACTATAGCGGGGTCGGTAGATACGCAGTATTTT
14 | TRBJ1-1 | TRBD1 | NA | TRBV10-3 | CAISEIGQGLQAFF | TGTGCCATCAGTGAGATCGGACAGGGACTGCAAGCTTTCTTT
13 | TRBJ1-2 | NA | few | TRBV7-8 | CASSLSLSNGYTF | TGTGCCAGCAGCTTGTCTCTCTCGAATGGCTACACCTTC
16 | TRBJ2-1 | NA | many | TRBV11-2 | CASSLGPGGQVAEQFF | TGTGCCAGCAGCTTAGGACCGGGGGGCCAAGTCGCGGAGCAGTTCTTC
16 | TRBJ1-2 | TRBD1 | NA | TRBV5-1 | CASSLGQGAANYGYTF | TGCGCCAGCAGCTTGGGACAGGGGGCGGCTAACTATGGCTACACCTTC
16 | TRBJ2-3 | TRBD2 | many | TRBV20-1 | CSARVSGGASGDTQYF | TGCAGTGCTAGAGTGAGCGGGGGGGCATCCGGGGATACGCAGTATTTT
12 | TRBJ1-1 | NA | few | TRBV6-1 | CASSMGGTEAFF | TGTGCCAGCAGTATGGGGGGGACTGAAGCTTTCTTT
13 | TRBJ1-1 | NA | few | TRBV9 | CASSPRVGAEAFF | TGTGCCAGCAGCCCGAGGGTTGGGGCTGAAGCTTTCTTT
15 | TRBJ2-5 | NA | many | TRBV11-2 | CASSLASPHQETQYF | TGTGCCAGCAGCCTAGCGAGTCCCCATCAAGAGACCCAGTACTTC
14 | TRBJ2-1 | NA | NA | TRBV12-3/TRBV12-4 | CASRLTGFYNEQFF | TGTGCCAGCAGATTGACAGGATTCTACAATGAGCAGTTCTTC